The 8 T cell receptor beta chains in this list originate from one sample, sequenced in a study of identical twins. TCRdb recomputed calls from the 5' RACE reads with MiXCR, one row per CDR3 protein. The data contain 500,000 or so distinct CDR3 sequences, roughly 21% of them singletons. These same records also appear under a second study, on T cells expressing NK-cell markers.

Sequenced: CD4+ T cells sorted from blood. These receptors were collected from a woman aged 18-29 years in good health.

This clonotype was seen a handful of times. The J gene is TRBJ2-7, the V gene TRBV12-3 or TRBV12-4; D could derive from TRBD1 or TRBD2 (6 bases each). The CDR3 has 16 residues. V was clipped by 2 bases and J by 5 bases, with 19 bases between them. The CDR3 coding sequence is TGTGCCAGCAGTTTATTCTACGGGCGAAGGGGGGACGAGCAGTACTTC. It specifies CASSLFYGRRGDEQYF.

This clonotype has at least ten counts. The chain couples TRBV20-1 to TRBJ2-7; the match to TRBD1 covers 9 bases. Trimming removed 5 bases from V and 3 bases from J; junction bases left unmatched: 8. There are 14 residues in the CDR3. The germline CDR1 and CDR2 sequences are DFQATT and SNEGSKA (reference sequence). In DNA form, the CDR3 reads TGCAGTGCTCAAGATCGACAGGGGGTCTACGAGCAGTACTTC. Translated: CSAQDRQGVYEQYF.

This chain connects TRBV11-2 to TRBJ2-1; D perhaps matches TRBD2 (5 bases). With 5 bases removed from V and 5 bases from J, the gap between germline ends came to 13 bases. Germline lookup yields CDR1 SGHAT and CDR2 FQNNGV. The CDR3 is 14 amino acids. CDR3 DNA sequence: TGTGCCAGCAGCCAAGGACTGCTGAACAATGAGCAGTTCTTC. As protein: CASSQGLLNNEQFF.

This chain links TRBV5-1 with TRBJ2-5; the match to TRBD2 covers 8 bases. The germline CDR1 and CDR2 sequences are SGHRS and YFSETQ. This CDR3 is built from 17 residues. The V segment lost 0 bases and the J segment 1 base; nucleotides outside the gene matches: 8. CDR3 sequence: CASSLADQLAAQETQYF. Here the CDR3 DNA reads TGCGCCAGCAGCTTGGCCGATCAACTAGCGGCCCAAGAGACCCAGTACTTC. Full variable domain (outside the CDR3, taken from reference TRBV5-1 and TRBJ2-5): KAGVTQTPRYLIKTRGQQVTLSCSPISGHRSVSWYQQTPGQGLQFLFEYFSETQRNKGNFPGRFSGRQFSNSRSEMNVSTLELGDSALYLCASSLADQLAAQETQYFGPGTRLLVL.

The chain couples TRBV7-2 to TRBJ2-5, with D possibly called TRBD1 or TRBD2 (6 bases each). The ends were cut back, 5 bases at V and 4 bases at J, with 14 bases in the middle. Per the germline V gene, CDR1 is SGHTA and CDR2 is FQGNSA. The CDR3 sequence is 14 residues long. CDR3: CASSPGAGRETQYF. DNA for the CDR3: TGTGCCAGCAGCCCGGGGGCAGGGAGAGAGACCCAGTACTTC.

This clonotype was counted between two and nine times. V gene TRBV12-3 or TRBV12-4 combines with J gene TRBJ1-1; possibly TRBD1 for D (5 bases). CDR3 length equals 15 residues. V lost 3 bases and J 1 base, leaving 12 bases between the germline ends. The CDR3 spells CASSFGMTANTEAFF. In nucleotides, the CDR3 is TGTGCCAGCAGTTTCGGGATGACAGCGAACACTGAAGCTTTCTTT.

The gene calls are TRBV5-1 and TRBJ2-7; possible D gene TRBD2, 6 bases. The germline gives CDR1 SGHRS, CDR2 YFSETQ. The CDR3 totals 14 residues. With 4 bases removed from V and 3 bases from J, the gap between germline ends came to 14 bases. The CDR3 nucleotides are TGCGCCAGCAGCCGGGGAGGAGACCTCTACGAGCAGTACTTC. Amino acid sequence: CASSRGGDLYEQYF.

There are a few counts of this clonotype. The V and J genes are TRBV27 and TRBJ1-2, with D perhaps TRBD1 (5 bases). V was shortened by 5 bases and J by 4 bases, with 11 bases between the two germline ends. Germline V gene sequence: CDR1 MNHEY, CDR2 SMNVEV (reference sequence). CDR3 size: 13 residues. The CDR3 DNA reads TGTGCCAGCAGTCGGGACGAACGCTATGGCTACACCTTC. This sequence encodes CASSRDERYGYTF.